Shown below are 25 T cell receptor beta chains from a single sample sequenced in a study of cytomegalovirus exposure and HLA in healthy donors. TCRdb's copy holds only in-frame clones and misses some; the assay was immunoSEQ multiplex PCR. The sample shows about 360,000 clones, more than 80% of them seen only once. The sequenced sample consisted of PBMCs. These receptors came from a woman under 30 in good health and CMV-seronegative.

The rearrangement joins TRBV29-1 to TRBJ1-4; D unresolved. This CDR3 has 13 residues. Trimming took 8 bases from V and 7 from J, leaving 17 bases between them. Germline V CDR1 and CDR2: SQVTM, ANQGSEA. In DNA, the CDR3 is TGCAGCTACTCCCCCCCGGAGGGTGAAAAACTGTTTTTT. Translation: CSYSPPEGEKLFF.

This sequence joins TRBV4-2 and TRBJ2-2, with a tentative D call TRBD1 (6 bases). Trimming removed 1 base from V and 0 bases from J, with 9 bases in between. CDR3 size: 16 residues. Germline V gene sequence: CDR1 LGHNA, CDR2 YNFKEQ. For the CDR3, the DNA is TGTGCCAGCAGCCAAGTGGGACACCCGAACACCGGGGAGCTGTTTTTT. Amino acids: CASSQVGHPNTGELFF.

The chain's CDR3 is CASSEGSVAGGLETQYF. The CDR3, as DNA: TGTGCCAGCAGTGAAGGTTCGGTAGCGGGGGGGCTTGAGACCCAGTACTTC. The rearrangement links TRBV2 to TRBJ2-5; 11 bases line up with TRBD2. Germline loops: CDR1 SNHLY, CDR2 FYNNEI. The trim removed 1 base at V and 5 bases at J, leaving 9 bases unmatched. The CDR3 contains 17 residues.

The rearrangement joins TRBV19 to TRBJ2-7, with D unresolved. Trimming cost V 1 base and J 5 bases, with 12 bases left between them. The CDR3 totals 14 residues. Looked up from germline, CDR1 is LNHDA and CDR2 is SQIVND (reference sequence). CDR3 residues: CASSIGLASDEQYF. The CDR3 coding sequence is TGTGCCAGTAGTATAGGCCTGGCCTCTGACGAGCAGTACTTC.

The genes are TRBV27 and TRBJ2-2, with 13 bases matching TRBD2. J lost 8 bases, V lost 3 bases, and 6 bases had no gene match. This CDR3 is 16 amino acids long. Germline V lookup: CDR1 MNHEY, CDR2 SMNVEV (reference sequence). CDR3 sequence (DNA): TGTGCCAGCAGTTTCACTAGCGGGGGGGCCCCTGGGGAGCTGTTTTTT. Residues: CASSFTSGGAPGELFF.

This chain uses TRBV10-3 with TRBJ1-1; 7 nucleotides line up with TRBD1. Trimming took 7 bases from V and 0 from J; bases not matched to a gene: 5. The CDR3 is 14 residues long. Germline loops: CDR1 ENHRY, CDR2 SYGVKD. The CDR3: CAIKGADLNTEAFF. CDR3 sequence (DNA): TGTGCCATCAAGGGGGCAGACCTGAACACTGAAGCTTTCTTT.

This CDR3 reads CASSFGGTGGGYTF. CDR3 nucleotide sequence: TGTGCCAGCAGTTTCGGGGGGACAGGGGGTGGCTACACCTTC. V gene TRBV27 combines with J gene TRBJ1-2; the match to TRBD1 covers 11 bases. V shed 3 bases, J shed 7 bases, and the junction held 4 bases outside the gene matches. In germline, CDR1 is MNHEY, CDR2 SMNVEV (reference sequence). This CDR3 contains 14 residues.

The chain recombines TRBV30 with TRBJ1-5; the D is unclear. This CDR3 is 13 amino acids long. CDR1 is GTSNPN, CDR2 SVGIG, per germline (reference sequence). Trimming pared 4 bases from V and 0 bases from J, leaving 7 bases between. The CDR3: CAWNHYSNQPQHF. Written as DNA, the CDR3 is TGTGCCTGGAACCACTATAGCAATCAGCCCCAGCATTTT.

The chain employs TRBV5-1 and TRBJ1-1; TRBD1 aligns across 9 bases. Trimming took 0 bases from V and 1 from J; bases not matched to a gene: 13. This CDR3 contains 19 residues. CDR1 is SGHRS, CDR2 YFSETQ, per germline. This CDR3 is CASSLARDRAGNRNTEAFF. The CDR3 bases are TGCGCCAGCAGCTTGGCCCGGGACAGGGCGGGAAATCGGAACACTGAAGCTTTCTTT.

For this clone: Germline is not matched at one junction end, which may reflect a read error. V usage is TRBV9 and J usage is TRBJ1-2; 10 nucleotides line up with TRBD1. The CDR3 is made up of 14 amino acids. The germline CDR1 and CDR2 sequences are SGDLS and YYNGEE. The CDR3 is CASSGGQGGFESSF. The CDR3 region has the DNA TGTGCCAGCAGCGGTGGACAGGGGGGTTTCGAGTCTAGCTTC.

The rearrangement joins TRBV4-1 to TRBJ1-1; no reliable D call. This CDR3 is 18 amino acids long. Trimming removed 7 bases from V and 2 bases from J, with 26 bases in between. CDR1 is MGHRA and CDR2 is YSYEKL in the germline V gene. CDR3 region: CASTLLRAPSYANTEAFF. In nucleotides, the CDR3 is TGCGCCAGCACCCTACTGAGGGCCCCGTCTTATGCAAACACTGAAGCTTTCTTT.

A word on this clone: The sample holds other DNA sequences that translate to the same CDR3. V is TRBV6-5 and J is TRBJ1-5; maybe TRBD1 (6 bases). Germline V gene sequence: CDR1 MNHEY, CDR2 SVGAGI. Trimming removed 5 bases at V and 4 bases at J, with 9 bases between. The CDR3 is 13 residues long. This CDR3 is CASSRQVNQPQHF. Written as DNA, the CDR3 is TGTGCCAGCAGTAGACAGGTTAATCAGCCCCAGCATTTT.

V is TRBV28 and J is TRBJ2-7, with 8 bases lining up with TRBD1. V trimming: 6 bases; J trimming: 6 bases; junction bases outside the gene matches: 13. This CDR3 contains 15 residues. Per the germline V gene, CDR1 is MDHEN and CDR2 is SYDVKM. The CDR3 bases are TGTGCCAGCAGGTTCCCGGGACAGGTTGGTCGCGAGCAGTACTTC. Translating it yields CASRFPGQVGREQYF. The full variable domain, its missing parts supplied by reference TRBV28 and TRBJ2-7, is DVKVTQSSRYLVKRTGEKVFLECVQDMDHENMFWYRQDPGLGLRLIYFSYDVKMKEKGDIPEGYSVSREKKERFSLILESASTNQTSMYLCASRFPGQVGREQYFGPGTRLTVT.

The chain carries TRBV4-1 and TRBJ2-3, with 8 bases that match TRBD2. With V trimmed by 10 bases and J by 5 bases, 14 bases remained unmatched. This CDR3 is 15 amino acids long. In germline, CDR1 is MGHRA, CDR2 YSYEKL. The DNA for the CDR3 is TGCGCCACCAGTAGCGGGACCACAATATTAGATACGCAGTATTTT. This translates into CATSSGTTILDTQYF.

This chain links TRBV19 with TRBJ2-5; 11 nucleotides agree with TRBD1. The V gene's germline CDR1 is LNHDA and CDR2 SQIVND (reference sequence). CDR3 length: 14 amino acids. V trimming: 6 bases; J trimming: 6 bases; junction bases outside the gene matches: 6. CDR3 sequence (DNA): TGTGCCAGTAGCGCCGGGACAGGGGGTAAGACCCAGTACTTC. This codes for CASSAGTGGKTQYF.

V usage is TRBV9 and J usage is TRBJ2-5; the D gene is possibly TRBD2 (6 bases). The V gene lost 4 bases and the J gene lost 5 bases, with 24 bases spanning the gap. The germline V gene encodes CDR1 SGDLS and CDR2 YYNGEE. This CDR3 has 17 amino acids. CDR3 protein: CASSPGLGGLATETQYF. CDR3 nucleotides: TGTGCCAGCAGCCCGGGTCTGGGTGGGCTAGCGACGGAGACCCAGTACTTC.

The chain carries TRBV5-1 and TRBJ2-7, with D perhaps matching TRBD2 (7 bases). The CDR3 runs to 14 residues. Germline CDR1 SGHRS, CDR2 YFSETQ. V was shortened by 7 bases and J by 7 bases, with 21 bases between the two germline ends. The CDR3 sequence: CASGEGGAGGEQYF. CDR3 sequence (DNA): TGCGCCAGCGGCGAGGGGGGGGCCGGAGGAGAGCAGTACTTC.

The chain has TRBV5-6 and TRBJ1-2; D might be TRBD1 (6 bases). The germline V and J ends were trimmed by 5 bases and 6 bases, with 17 bases remaining between them. CDR1 and CDR2 (germline): SGHDT, YYEEEE. The CDR3 has 14 amino acids. The CDR3 bases are TGTGCCAGCAGGCCGGACAGTGTGACGGATGGCTACACCTTC. It encodes CASRPDSVTDGYTF.

This chain links TRBV4-2 with TRBJ2-1, with 12 bases that match TRBD2. From germline, CDR1 is LGHNA and CDR2 YNFKEQ. The CDR3 has 16 residues. Trimming cost V 0 bases and J 6 bases; bases outside gene matches: 3. CDR3 amino acids: CASSQEWTSGTNEQFF. DNA for the CDR3: TGTGCCAGCAGCCAAGAGTGGACTAGCGGGACCAATGAGCAGTTCTTC.

The chain's CDR3 is CASSAPRASGTIQYF. CDR3 coding DNA: TGTGCCAGCAGCGCCCCGAGGGCTAGCGGGACGATCCAGTACTTC. This chain joins TRBV11-2 and TRBJ2-7; 9 bases map to TRBD2. The CDR3 contains 15 residues. Germline CDR1 SGHAT, CDR2 FQNNGV. V lost 5 bases and J lost 10; bases outside the gene matches: 15.

Regarding this clone: Other DNA sequences from this sample encode an identical CDR3 as well. The rearrangement uses TRBV11-2 and TRBJ2-7; D is uncertain. The CDR3 runs to 14 residues. Looked up from germline, CDR1 is SGHAT and CDR2 is FQNNGV. The V gene lost 1 base and the J gene lost 2 bases, with 9 bases spanning the gap. The CDR3 region has the DNA TGTGCCAGCAGCTTAGGTTTAGCTACCTACGAGCAGTACTTC. Its translation is CASSLGLATYEQYF.

The CDR3 sequence: CASSSIPGGAYNEQFF. CDR3 nucleotide sequence: TGCGCCAGCAGCTCCATACCCGGAGGGGCCTACAATGAGCAGTTCTTC. The rearrangement links TRBV5-1 to TRBJ2-1; possibly TRBD2 for D (6 bases). CDR3 length equals 16 residues. Trimming took 3 bases from V and 2 from J, leaving 15 bases between them. Germline lookup yields CDR1 SGHRS and CDR2 YFSETQ.

The chain carries TRBV19 and TRBJ1-5, with 8 nucleotides matching TRBD1. CDR1 is LNHDA and CDR2 is SQIVND in the germline V gene (reference sequence). This CDR3 comprises 13 residues. V trimming: 4 bases; J trimming: 6 bases; junction bases outside the gene matches: 2. Here the CDR3 DNA reads TGTGCCAGTAGTAGGACAGGGTTTCAGCCCCAGCATTTT. Protein sequence: CASSRTGFQPQHF.

The chain recombines TRBV19 with TRBJ2-3, with 8 bases aligning to TRBD1. The CDR3 covers 17 residues. From germline, CDR1 is LNHDA and CDR2 SQIVND (reference sequence). V lost 5 bases, J lost 5 bases, and 15 bases stayed unmatched. In nucleotides, the CDR3 is TGTGCCAGTAGTCCCTGGGGCAGGGGGCGCAGAGAAGATACGCAGTATTTT. Residues: CASSPWGRGRREDTQYF.

The chain links TRBV7-2 to TRBJ2-3, with D unclear. V gave up 7 bases and J gave up 2 bases, with 7 bases separating them. The CDR3 is made up of 12 amino acids. In germline, CDR1 is SGHTA, CDR2 FQGNSA. The chain's CDR3 is CASTSPTDTQYF. As DNA, the CDR3 is TGTGCCAGCACCTCTCCCACAGATACGCAGTATTTT.